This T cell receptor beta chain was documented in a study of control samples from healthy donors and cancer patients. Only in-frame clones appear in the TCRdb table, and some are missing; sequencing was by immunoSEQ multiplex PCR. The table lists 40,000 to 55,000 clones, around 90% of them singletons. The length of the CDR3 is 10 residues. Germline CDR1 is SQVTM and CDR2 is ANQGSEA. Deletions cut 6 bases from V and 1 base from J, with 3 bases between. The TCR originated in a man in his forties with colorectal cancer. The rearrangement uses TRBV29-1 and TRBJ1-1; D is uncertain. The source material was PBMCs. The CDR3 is CSVGNTEAFF. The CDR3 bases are TGCAGCGTGGGGAACACTGAAGCTTTCTTT.